Listed below are T cell receptor beta chains from one sample, sequenced in a study of T cell repertoires in cytomegalovirus infection. MiXCR, applied by TCRdb to the reads, yields one record per CDR3 protein. There are some 900,000 distinct CDR3 sequences in the sample; over 25% occur only once, and around 12% lies in the top ten. No antigen has been assigned to these receptors. Here the sequenced sample was cultured CD8+ T cells from PBMCs, taken from culture after CMV antigen stimulation. The receptor set was obtained from a human donor in good health (CMV status not recorded). Some clones in this sample may be carry-over from other donors' samples. Each CDR3 is given without its conserved first and last residue. The order of the fields is J gene, V gene, CDR3 protein.

j_call: TRBJ1-2
v_call: TRBV7-9
cdr3_aa: ASSLGQTSNYGYT

j_call: TRBJ1-5
v_call: TRBV15
cdr3_aa: ATSRDSNTGVSNQPQH

j_call: TRBJ1-5
v_call: TRBV6-5
cdr3_aa: ASSYSNVGAHGNQPQH

j_call: TRBJ1-1
v_call: TRBV19
cdr3_aa: ASIRATVNTEAF

j_call: TRBJ1-1
v_call: TRBV6-1
cdr3_aa: ASSVPKQGDGRNTEAF

j_call: TRBJ1-1
v_call: TRBV7-6
cdr3_aa: ASSWGVSQGSTEAF

j_call: TRBJ2-3
v_call: TRBV12-5
cdr3_aa: ASGLFSTDTQY

j_call: TRBJ2-1
v_call: TRBV9
cdr3_aa: ASIPTSGGAHEQF

j_call: TRBJ2-5
v_call: TRBV6-1
cdr3_aa: ASSEEGGFSSETQY

j_call: TRBJ1-4
v_call: TRBV12-3/TRBV12-4
cdr3_aa: ASSLSGPNEKLF

j_call: TRBJ1-5
v_call: TRBV11-2
cdr3_aa: ASSPPVPDQPQH

j_call: TRBJ1-1
v_call: TRBV7-9
cdr3_aa: ASSPRAVAEAF

j_call: TRBJ2-7
v_call: TRBV19
cdr3_aa: ASSNRDGTYEQY

j_call: TRBJ2-7
v_call: TRBV4-1
cdr3_aa: ASTHGEGGTGEQY

j_call: TRBJ1-2
v_call: TRBV7-9
cdr3_aa: ASSPEAGSNYGYT

j_call: TRBJ2-7
v_call: TRBV20-1
cdr3_aa: SARPASGPSYEQY

j_call: TRBJ1-1
v_call: TRBV12-5
cdr3_aa: ASGFQPRQVNTEAF

j_call: TRBJ1-5
v_call: TRBV7-9
cdr3_aa: ASSFYKSQPQH

j_call: TRBJ2-2
v_call: TRBV12-3/TRBV12-4
cdr3_aa: ASSLRRWLNTGELF

j_call: TRBJ1-1
v_call: TRBV19
cdr3_aa: ATTLDTEAF

j_call: TRBJ2-1
v_call: TRBV24-1
cdr3_aa: ATSDPDGAYNEQF

j_call: TRBJ1-1
v_call: TRBV12-3/TRBV12-4
cdr3_aa: ASSTSGPEAF

j_call: TRBJ2-3
v_call: TRBV28
cdr3_aa: ASSVGTSGGPPPDTQY

j_call: TRBJ2-5
v_call: TRBV4-3
cdr3_aa: ASSHGGTGQETQY

j_call: TRBJ2-3
v_call: TRBV27
cdr3_aa: ASSLSGHTIVIDTQY

j_call: TRBJ2-1
v_call: TRBV6-2/TRBV6-3
cdr3_aa: ASRKDIYNEQF

j_call: TRBJ1-5
v_call: TRBV19
cdr3_aa: ASGLLYPPGVTNQPQH

j_call: TRBJ1-2
v_call: TRBV24-1
cdr3_aa: ATSDWSGYT

j_call: TRBJ2-1
v_call: TRBV20-1
cdr3_aa: SPSDLAGVYNEQF

j_call: TRBJ1-2
v_call: TRBV29-1
cdr3_aa: SVVFRLGDGYT

j_call: TRBJ1-5
v_call: TRBV7-8
cdr3_aa: ASSQSGNQPQH

j_call: TRBJ1-5
v_call: TRBV6-1
cdr3_aa: ASSGRINQPQH

j_call: TRBJ2-3
v_call: TRBV2
cdr3_aa: ASSEAGGGTDTQY

j_call: TRBJ2-7
v_call: TRBV15
cdr3_aa: ATSRGAGAYEQY

j_call: TRBJ2-1
v_call: TRBV6-2/TRBV6-3
cdr3_aa: ASSYSGWQF

j_call: TRBJ2-1
v_call: TRBV12-3/TRBV12-4
cdr3_aa: ASSLAGGRVEQF

j_call: TRBJ2-2
v_call: TRBV20-1
cdr3_aa: SARVPAGELF

j_call: TRBJ2-7
v_call: TRBV7-9
cdr3_aa: VSSNSAGIDTYEQY

j_call: TRBJ2-3
v_call: TRBV28
cdr3_aa: ASSQNQFMN

j_call: TRBJ2-3
v_call: TRBV7-9
cdr3_aa: ASSPTVLRTDTQY

j_call: TRBJ2-1
v_call: TRBV6-5
cdr3_aa: ASTPRGGNFYNEQF

j_call: TRBJ2-2
v_call: TRBV27
cdr3_aa: ASSPAFSGGPLDTGELF

j_call: TRBJ2-5
v_call: TRBV4-2
cdr3_aa: ASSQETIGETQY

j_call: TRBJ1-3
v_call: TRBV7-9
cdr3_aa: ASSGPSSVFSGNTIY

j_call: TRBJ2-1
v_call: TRBV9
cdr3_aa: ASSPGLVGSEQF

j_call: TRBJ1-2
v_call: TRBV19
cdr3_aa: ASSISVNYGYT

j_call: TRBJ1-1
v_call: TRBV6-5
cdr3_aa: ASSASGTGGGMNTEAF

j_call: TRBJ1-5
v_call: TRBV12-3/TRBV12-4
cdr3_aa: ASRGGRSNQPQH

j_call: TRBJ2-2
v_call: TRBV6-6
cdr3_aa: ASPFPFWASGGLNTGELF

j_call: TRBJ2-2
v_call: TRBV5-4
cdr3_aa: ASSLGEGLTGELF

j_call: TRBJ1-1
v_call: TRBV12-3/TRBV12-4
cdr3_aa: ASRQGGATEAF

j_call: TRBJ2-1
v_call: TRBV4-2
cdr3_aa: ASSQEIRALAGLYNEQF